This TCR beta chain was sequenced in a study of T cells in Graves' hyperthyroidism and ophthalmopathy. Study-wide findings and caveats: Model-based prediction identified ophthalmopathy a median 6.5 months prior to its onset.

Patients counted as stable if ophthalmopathy did not develop within 18 months. Based on clinical symptoms, serum thyroxine and TRAb, thyroid ultrasound and orbital computed tomography, diagnoses were reached. The investigators amplified TCR beta CDR3 regions from RNA transcripts. Primed by the HTBI set, a first-round RT-PCR was run on the TCR CDR3. TCRdb re-called the multiplex PCR reads through MiXCR, storing one row per CDR3 protein. The sample carries about 570,000 distinct CDR3 sequences, 13% to 15% recorded once. Ten or more counts support this clonotype. Its matching antigen is unknown. J was trimmed by 3 bases and V by 3 bases; bases with no gene match: 13. CDR1 and CDR2 from the germline V gene are DFQATT and SNEGSKA (reference sequence). This CDR3 comprises 17 residues.

The receptor was derived from a woman in her forties with Graves' hyperthyroidism. The specimen was blood. The chain joins TRBV20-1 to TRBJ2-3; 9 bases line up with TRBD2. In nucleotides, the CDR3 is TGCAGTGCTAGTGCTATGTTTAGCGGGAGAGGTACAGATACGCAGTATTTT. Its translation is CSASAMFSGRGTDTQYF.